A single sample is the source of the 25 T cell receptor beta chains below, sequenced in a study of control samples from healthy donors and cancer patients. The method was immunoSEQ multiplex PCR; TCRdb's version includes in-frame clones alone and lacks a portion of them. This sample has around 130,000 clones, with 75% to 95% found just once. The sample consisted of blood. These receptors originate from a man aged 18 to 29 in good health.

This chain uses TRBV6-5 with TRBJ2-5; 8 bases align to TRBD1. Germline assignment: CDR1 MNHEY and CDR2 SVGAGI. CDR3 length: 13 amino acids. J gave up 0 bases and V 10 bases, and 4 bases lay outside the gene matches. For the CDR3, the DNA is TGTGCCACCAGGACAGGGTACCAAGAGACCCAGTACTTC. It codes for CATRTGYQETQYF.

The chain uses TRBV15 and TRBJ1-4; 7 bases match TRBD1. Germline V gene lookup returns CDR1 LNHNV and CDR2 YYDKDF (reference sequence). The CDR3 consists of 15 residues. The V segment lost 5 bases and the J segment 5 bases; nucleotides outside the gene matches: 8. As DNA, the CDR3 is TGTGCCACCAGCGGAAGCAGGGGGTTGAATGAAAAACTGTTTTTT. Protein sequence: CATSGSRGLNEKLFF. The full variable domain, completed using reference TRBV15 and TRBJ1-4, is DAMVIQNPRYQVTQFGKPVTLSCSQTLNHNVMYWYQQKSSQAPKLLFHYYDKDFNNEADTPDNFQSRRPNTSFCFLDIRSPGLGDTAMYLCATSGSRGLNEKLFFGSGTQLSVL.

J is TRBJ1-1 and V is TRBV5-4; no definite D call. Trimming stripped 2 bases from V and 1 base from J, with 6 bases between. CDR3 length: 13 residues. Germline loops: CDR1 SGHNT, CDR2 YYREEE (reference sequence). CDR3 nucleotides: TGTGCCAGCAGCTTCGGGGAGAACACTGAAGCTTTCTTT. Translation: CASSFGENTEAFF.

The rearrangement joins TRBV5-1 to TRBJ1-1, with a tentative D call TRBD1 (6 bases). The V gene lost 4 bases and the J gene lost 1 base, with 20 bases spanning the gap. The germline V gene has CDR1 SGHRS and CDR2 YFSETQ. The CDR3 consists of 17 residues. The chain's CDR3 is CASSLREQGLGNTEAFF. As DNA, the CDR3 is TGCGCCAGCAGCCTACGGGAACAGGGTCTGGGGAACACTGAAGCTTTCTTT.

CDR3 nucleotide sequence: TGTGCCAGCAGCCAGGGGCCCGGGACCCAGTACTTC. Its protein is CASSQGPGTQYF. The chain is built from TRBV3-1 (or the pseudogene TRBV3-2) and TRBJ2-5; maybe TRBD1 (5 bases). The germline CDR1 and CDR2 sequences are LGHDT and YNNKEL (reference sequence). Trimming cost V 3 bases and J 7 bases, with 9 bases left between them. The CDR3 loop spans 12 amino acids.

The chain carries TRBV7-3 and TRBJ1-1, with D perhaps matching TRBD1 (5 bases). The CDR3 sequence is 15 residues long. V gave up 5 bases and J gave up 1 base, with 14 bases separating them. The germline V gene encodes CDR1 SGHTA and CDR2 FQGTGA. Here the CDR3 DNA reads TGTGCCAGCAGCCTTTACGGGACTCCGAACACTGAAGCTTTCTTT. Translation: CASSLYGTPNTEAFF.

The chain employs TRBV11-3 and TRBJ2-3; weak D call: TRBD1 (5 bases). The V end was cut by 1 base, the J end by 0 bases, with 17 bases between. The V gene's germline CDR1 is SGHNT and CDR2 YENEEA. The CDR3 sequence is 18 residues long. CDR3 protein: CASSLGDSIYPSTDTQYF. The CDR3 DNA reads as TGTGCCAGCAGCTTAGGAGACAGCATATATCCTAGCACAGATACGCAGTATTTT.

The V call is TRBV5-6, the J call TRBJ2-1; 9 bases are a match to TRBD2. Trimming cost V 0 bases and J 3 bases; bases outside gene matches: 4. Germline assignment: CDR1 SGHDT and CDR2 YYEEEE. The CDR3 sequence is 16 residues long. Here the CDR3 reads CASSLAASGDYNEQFF. The CDR3 DNA is TGTGCCAGCAGCTTGGCCGCTAGCGGGGACTACAATGAGCAGTTCTTC. The variable domain in full, completed from reference TRBV5-6 and TRBJ2-1, reads DAGVTQSPTHLIKTRGQQVTLRCSPKSGHDTVSWYQQALGQGPQFIFQYYEEEERQRGNFPDRFSGHQFPNYSSELNVNALLLGDSALYLCASSLAASGDYNEQFFGPGTRLTVL.

This clone is a singleton in its sample. The V call is TRBV6-6, the J call TRBJ1-2, with no clear D. Trimming took off 10 bases at V and 7 bases at J, with 19 bases between the two ends. The CDR3 is 13 residues long. Germline V gives CDR1 MNHNY, CDR2 SVGAGI (reference sequence). CDR3 loop: CATNSNGVFGYTF. For the CDR3, the DNA is TGTGCCACCAACAGTAACGGGGTGTTTGGCTACACCTTC.

The V call is TRBV11-2, the J call TRBJ2-5; D is uncertain. Germline V gene data show CDR1 as SGHAT and CDR2 as FQNNGV. V shed 1 base and J shed 5 bases, with 11 bases lying between them. CDR3 size: 14 residues. The chain's CDR3 is CASSLAGLEETQYF. CDR3 DNA: TGTGCCAGCAGCTTAGCTGGTCTTGAGGAGACCCAGTACTTC.

The V and J genes are TRBV3-1 (or the pseudogene TRBV3-2) and TRBJ1-1, with a weak D call TRBD1 (5 bases). Germline V gives CDR1 LGHDT, CDR2 YNNKEL (reference sequence). Trimming pared 0 bases from V and 8 bases from J, leaving 13 bases between. The CDR3 runs 14 residues. This CDR3 reads CASSQDVRAGEAFF. The CDR3 DNA is TGTGCCAGCAGCCAAGATGTCAGGGCCGGCGAAGCTTTCTTT.

This clone was counted only a few times. The chain recombines TRBV2 with TRBJ1-5, with 7 bases that match TRBD1. The CDR3 has 13 amino acids. V was clipped by 6 bases and J by 3 bases; unmatched bases: 2. Germline V gene data show CDR1 as SNHLY and CDR2 as FYNNEI. CDR3 bases: TGTGCCAGCAGGGGACAGCTCAATCAGCCCCAGCATTTT. Translation: CASRGQLNQPQHF.

The CDR3: CASSLGAGSMNTEAFF. The CDR3 DNA follows: TGCGCCAGCAGCCTAGGCGCAGGGTCAATGAACACTGAAGCTTTCTTT. The chain has TRBV5-1 and TRBJ1-1, with D possibly matching TRBD1 (5 bases). V lost 4 bases, J lost 0 bases, and 16 bases lay in between. Per the germline V gene, CDR1 is SGHRS and CDR2 is YFSETQ. The CDR3 covers 16 residues.

V usage is TRBV19 and J usage is TRBJ1-2, with 9 bases that match TRBD1. The CDR3 is 14 amino acids. With 4 bases clipped from V and 4 bases from J, the junction kept 4 bases outside the gene matches. Germline assignment: CDR1 LNHDA and CDR2 SQIVND (reference sequence). The CDR3 nucleotides are TGTGCCAGTAGTAGGACAGGGGAGAGCTATGGCTACACCTTC. This codes for CASSRTGESYGYTF.

The chain joins TRBV4-1 to TRBJ2-7; D unclear. This CDR3 has 14 residues. The germline V gene encodes CDR1 MGHRA and CDR2 YSYEKL. The V gene lost 1 base and the J gene lost 0 bases, with 7 bases spanning the gap. The CDR3 nucleotides are TGCGCCAGCAGCCAAGTTTGGGCCTCCTACGAGCAGTACTTC. Translation gives CASSQVWASYEQYF.

The chain joins TRBV2 to TRBJ1-3; D not resolved. Germline V CDR1 and CDR2: SNHLY, FYNNEI. V lost 4 bases to trimming and J lost 7 bases, with 8 bases between them. The CDR3 totals 12 residues. The CDR3 loop reads CASSGYPNTIYF. The CDR3 nucleotides are TGTGCCAGCAGTGGGTATCCGAACACCATATATTTT.

This chain uses TRBV29-1 with TRBJ1-1; D is perhaps TRBD1 (5 bases). Trimming removed 6 bases at V and 0 bases at J, with 11 bases between. Germline CDR1 reads SQVTM; CDR2 reads ANQGSEA. This CDR3 region has 13 residues. The CDR3 DNA follows: TGCAGCGTACCGGGGCAGGTGAACACTGAAGCTTTCTTT. This encodes CSVPGQVNTEAFF.

This clone has just one count. The rearrangement links TRBV2 to TRBJ1-6, with D perhaps matching TRBD1 (5 bases). Trimming cost V 8 bases and J 0 bases, with 14 bases left between them. Germline lookup yields CDR1 SNHLY and CDR2 FYNNEI. The length of the CDR3 is 16 residues. CDR3 in DNA: TGTGCCAGCGGGGCGGCAGGAGACTCCTATAATTCACCCCTCCACTTT. Its protein product is CASGAAGDSYNSPLHF.

The rearrangement joins TRBV5-1 to TRBJ2-7, with TRBD1 matching 7 bases. Trimming removed 10 bases from V and 2 bases from J; junction bases left unmatched: 18. This CDR3 contains 16 residues. Germline assignment: CDR1 SGHRS and CDR2 YFSETQ. The CDR3 nucleotides are TGCGCCGCCGAGATTAAGACAGGGACGGAGACCTACGAGCAGTACTTC. It encodes CAAEIKTGTETYEQYF. The variable domain in full, with the rest retrieved from reference TRBV5-1 and TRBJ2-7, is KAGVTQTPRYLIKTRGQQVTLSCSPISGHRSVSWYQQTPGQGLQFLFEYFSETQRNKGNFPGRFSGRQFSNSRSEMNVSTLELGDSALYLCAAEIKTGTETYEQYFGPGTRLTVT.

The rearrangement joins TRBV27 to TRBJ2-1, with D uncertain. The germline CDR1 and CDR2 sequences are MNHEY and SMNVEV (reference sequence). V gave up 9 bases and J gave up 7 bases, with 13 bases separating them. The CDR3 totals 12 residues. The CDR3 protein is CASAERANEQFF. In nucleotides, the CDR3 is TGTGCCAGTGCAGAAAGGGCGAATGAGCAGTTCTTC.

The chain is built from TRBV7-2 and TRBJ2-5; D not resolved. The CDR3 covers 13 residues. Trimming removed 5 bases from V and 2 bases from J, with 9 bases in between. Per the germline V gene, CDR1 is SGHTA and CDR2 is FQGNSA. CDR3 amino acids: CASSPGRQETQYF. The DNA of the CDR3 is TGTGCCAGCAGCCCGGGCCGGCAAGAGACCCAGTACTTC.

The chain employs TRBV7-3 and TRBJ2-1; 11 bases are shared with TRBD1. Germline V gene lookup returns CDR1 SGHTA and CDR2 FQGTGA. Trimming removed 4 bases from V and 8 bases from J; junction bases left unmatched: 4. The CDR3 is 14 residues long. Written as DNA, the CDR3 is TGTGCCAGCAGCTCGGACAGGGGGCAATATGAGCAGTTCTTC. Translated, it gives CASSSDRGQYEQFF.

This chain joins TRBV12-5 and TRBJ1-5; unclear D gene. Trimming took 4 bases from V and 0 from J, leaving 16 bases between them. The CDR3 extends over 17 amino acids. Germline CDR1 reads LGHNT; CDR2 reads FRNRAP. In DNA form, the CDR3 reads TGTGCTAGTGGTTCACTTCCTCGGGGTTATAGCAATCAGCCCCAGCATTTT. Amino acids: CASGSLPRGYSNQPQHF.

This chain connects TRBV11-2 to TRBJ1-2; 7 bases align to TRBD1. Germline V gene data show CDR1 as SGHAT and CDR2 as FQNNGV. Trimming at V came to 2 bases and at J to 2 bases, leaving 11 bases not matched to a gene. CDR3 length: 17 amino acids. The chain's CDR3 is CASSLPPYRGENYGYTF. DNA of the CDR3: TGTGCCAGCAGCTTACCTCCCTACAGGGGTGAGAACTATGGCTACACCTTC.

The chain carries TRBV13 and TRBJ1-2; D not resolved. Per the germline V gene, CDR1 is PRHDT and CDR2 is FYEKMQ (reference sequence). Trimming removed 5 bases at V and 2 bases at J, with 21 bases between. This CDR3 region has 17 residues. DNA of the CDR3: TGTGCCAGCAGCGCACTACGATTGAGGGAGGAGAACTATGGCTACACCTTC. This translates into CASSALRLREENYGYTF.